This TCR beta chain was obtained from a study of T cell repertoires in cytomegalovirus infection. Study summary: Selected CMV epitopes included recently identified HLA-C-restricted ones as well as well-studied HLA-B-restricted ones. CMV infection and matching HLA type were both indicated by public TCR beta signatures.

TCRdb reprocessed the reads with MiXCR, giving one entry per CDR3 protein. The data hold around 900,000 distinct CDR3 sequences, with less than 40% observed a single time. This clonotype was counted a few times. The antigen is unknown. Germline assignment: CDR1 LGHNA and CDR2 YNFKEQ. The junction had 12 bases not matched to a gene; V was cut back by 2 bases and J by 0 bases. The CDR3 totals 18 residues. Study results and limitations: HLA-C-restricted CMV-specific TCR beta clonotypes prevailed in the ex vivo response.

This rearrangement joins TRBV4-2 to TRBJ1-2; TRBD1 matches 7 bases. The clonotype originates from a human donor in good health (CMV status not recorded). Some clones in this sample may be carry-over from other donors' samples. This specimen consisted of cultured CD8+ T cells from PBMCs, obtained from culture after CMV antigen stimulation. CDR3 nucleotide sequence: TGTGCCAGCAGCCAAAAAGGGGGGGGACAGCCAACTAACTATGGCTACACCTTC. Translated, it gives CASSQKGGGQPTNYGYTF.